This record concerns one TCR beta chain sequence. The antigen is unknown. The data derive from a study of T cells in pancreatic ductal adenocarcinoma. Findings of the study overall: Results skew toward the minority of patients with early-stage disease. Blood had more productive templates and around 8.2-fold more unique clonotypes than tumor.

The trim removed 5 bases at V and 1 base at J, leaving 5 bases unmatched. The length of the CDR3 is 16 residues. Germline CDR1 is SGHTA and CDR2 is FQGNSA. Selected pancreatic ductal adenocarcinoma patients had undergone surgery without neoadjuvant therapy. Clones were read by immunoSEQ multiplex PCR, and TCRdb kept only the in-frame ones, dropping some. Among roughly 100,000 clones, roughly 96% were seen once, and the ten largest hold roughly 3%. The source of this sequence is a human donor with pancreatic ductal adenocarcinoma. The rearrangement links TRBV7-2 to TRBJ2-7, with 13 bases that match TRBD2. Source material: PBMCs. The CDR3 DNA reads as TGTGCCAGCAGCCCGCGGACTAGCGGGAGTTCCTACGAGCAGTACTTC. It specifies CASSPRTSGSSYEQYF.